The 17 T cell receptor beta chains presented below share a single source sample, sequenced in a study of shared clonotypes between healthy human individuals. The protocol was immunoSEQ multiplex PCR, while the TCRdb copy is restricted to in-frame clones and leaves out a portion. The table lists about 2.5 million clones, 85% to 95% of them singletons. Sequencing input: naive CD4+ T cells from PBMCs. Specified subset: CD45RA+ positively selected. Every receptor here comes from a man aged 18-30 years in good health. Some clones in this sample may be carry-over from other donors' samples.

The gene calls are TRBV5-1 and TRBJ2-3; TRBD2 matches 8 bases. J gave up 0 bases and V 4 bases, and 10 bases lay outside the gene matches. The CDR3 runs to 17 residues. The germline V gene has CDR1 SGHRS and CDR2 YFSETQ. For the CDR3, the DNA is TGCGCCAGCAGCCCTAACCCGGGACTAGGGAGCACAGATACGCAGTATTTT. Translated, it gives CASSPNPGLGSTDTQYF.

The chain couples TRBV2 to TRBJ1-3; TRBD1 matches at 8 bases. This CDR3 comprises 16 residues. Germline V CDR1 and CDR2: SNHLY, FYNNEI. V trimming: 5 bases; J trimming: 4 bases; junction bases outside the gene matches: 10. The CDR3 sequence is CASSSTGTGGGNTIYF. In DNA, the CDR3 is TGTGCCAGCAGTTCAACAGGGACAGGTGGCGGAAACACCATATATTTT.

This clone is a singleton in its sample. The CDR3 sequence: CASSVESQGAYEQYF. The CDR3 coding sequence is TGTGCCAGCAGCGTAGAATCACAGGGTGCCTACGAGCAGTACTTC. J is TRBJ2-7 and V is TRBV9, with a possible D match to TRBD1 (6 bases). Deletions cut 0 bases from V and 2 bases from J, with 12 bases between. This CDR3 has 15 amino acids. Germline V gives CDR1 SGDLS, CDR2 YYNGEE.

The V and J genes are TRBV27 and TRBJ1-4; TRBD1 matches 10 bases. The trim removed 5 bases at V and 5 bases at J, leaving 5 bases unmatched. CDR1 MNHEY and CDR2 SMNVEV come from the germline V gene (reference sequence). The CDR3 covers 15 residues. CDR3: CASSPPGQGNEKLFF. The CDR3 nucleotides are TGTGCCAGCAGTCCCCCGGGACAGGGGAATGAAAAACTGTTTTTT.

This clone was observed a single time. Additional DNA sequences in this sample encode the identical CDR3. J is TRBJ2-3 and V is TRBV5-4; TRBD1 might be the D (5 bases). The CDR3 spans 15 residues. The V gene's germline CDR1 is SGHNT and CDR2 YYREEE (reference sequence). Trimming cost V 0 bases and J 1 base, with 9 bases left between them. CDR3 sequence: CASSLGGRGTDTQYF. Written as DNA, the CDR3 is TGTGCCAGCAGCTTGGGGGGCAGGGGCACAGATACGCAGTATTTT.

The V call is TRBV6-1, the J call TRBJ1-2; D ambiguous. Trimming pared 0 bases from V and 3 bases from J, leaving 8 bases between. Germline assignment: CDR1 MNHNS and CDR2 SASEGT. The CDR3 consists of 14 residues. CDR3 bases: TGTGCCAGCAGTGAAGCCGCAGGATACTATGGCTACACCTTC. As protein: CASSEAAGYYGYTF.

This chain joins TRBV5-1 and TRBJ2-1; 9 positions match TRBD1. Germline lookup yields CDR1 SGHRS and CDR2 YFSETQ. V dropped 4 bases and J dropped 7; count of bases not matched to a gene: 12. The CDR3 spans 16 residues. Written as DNA, the CDR3 is TGCGCCAGCAGCCTAGCCGAACAGGGGGCGAGGAATGAGCAGTTCTTC. This sequence encodes CASSLAEQGARNEQFF.

The chain has TRBV5-1 and TRBJ1-1; D is unclear. Deletions cut 0 bases from V and 5 bases from J, with 20 bases between. This CDR3 has 17 amino acids. CDR1 is SGHRS, CDR2 YFSETQ, per germline. CDR3 coding DNA: TGCGCCAGCAGCTTGGGCCTATTTGGTTTCACACGGACTGAAGCTTTCTTT. This sequence encodes CASSLGLFGFTRTEAFF.

On this clone: At the DNA level, this CDR3 is encoded by other sequences in the same sample as well. CDR3 in DNA: TGTGCCAGCAGTGAACGCGGAGAGACCCAGTACTTC. Translation: CASSERGETQYF. The chain combines TRBV2 with TRBJ2-5; no definite D call. Germline CDR1 SNHLY, CDR2 FYNNEI. The CDR3 consists of 12 residues. The V and J ends lost 2 bases and 4 bases respectively, with 5 bases between them. Variable domain in full (rest from reference TRBV2 and TRBJ2-5): EPEVTQTPSHQVTQMGQEVILRCVPISNHLYFYWYRQILGQKVEFLVSFYNNEISEKSEIFDDQFSVERPDGSNFTLKIRSTKLEDSAMYFCASSERGETQYFGPGTRLLVL.

V gene TRBV5-1 combines with J gene TRBJ2-3; either TRBD1 or TRBD2 may fit D (5 bases each). V was trimmed by 4 bases and J by 0 bases, leaving 15 bases between them. The CDR3 extends over 16 amino acids. The germline CDR1 and CDR2 sequences are SGHRS and YFSETQ. CDR3 protein: CASSPSGRPSTDTQYF. The CDR3 DNA sequence: TGCGCCAGCAGCCCATCGGGACGGCCTAGCACAGATACGCAGTATTTT.

The V gene is TRBV18, the J gene TRBJ1-3; D unclear. Per germline, CDR1 KGHSH and CDR2 LQKENI. CDR3 length: 17 amino acids. V lost 3 bases and J lost 4, with 19 bases in between. The CDR3 here is CASSPVAGRTGGNTIYF. Here the CDR3 DNA reads TGTGCCAGCTCACCGGTGGCAGGACGTACGGGGGGAAACACCATATATTTT.

This rearrangement joins TRBV18 to TRBJ2-5; 9 positions match TRBD2. With 6 bases clipped from V and 4 bases from J, the junction kept 3 bases outside the gene matches. The CDR3 length is 13 residues. Germline loops: CDR1 KGHSH, CDR2 LQKENI. Written as DNA, the CDR3 is TGTGCCAGCTCCCAACTAGCGGGAGAGACCCAGTACTTC. Its protein product is CASSQLAGETQYF. Combining the CDR3 with reference TRBV18 and TRBJ2-5 gives the whole variable domain NAGVMQNPRHLVRRRGQEARLRCSPMKGHSHVYWYRQLPEEGLKFMVYLQKENIIDESGMPKERFSAEFPKEGPSILRIQQVVRGDSAAYFCASSQLAGETQYFGPGTRLLVL.

The chain couples TRBV27 to TRBJ2-3, with D tentatively TRBD1 or TRBD2 (5 bases each). Germline assignment: CDR1 MNHEY and CDR2 SMNVEV (reference sequence). This CDR3 region has 14 residues. V gave up 2 bases and J gave up 1 base, with 7 bases separating them. CDR3 amino acids: CASSLTGRTDTQYF. The CDR3 nucleotides are TGTGCCAGCAGTTTAACGGGACGCACAGATACGCAGTATTTT.

V and J are TRBV2 and TRBJ2-2; 10 positions agree with TRBD1. Germline V gene lookup returns CDR1 SNHLY and CDR2 FYNNEI. CDR3 length: 15 residues. Unmatched junction bases numbered 4, after V lost 6 bases and J lost 3 bases. CDR3 in amino acids: CASRRQGADTGELFF. CDR3 DNA sequence: TGTGCCAGCAGAAGACAGGGGGCTGACACCGGGGAGCTGTTTTTT.

The chain has TRBV28 and TRBJ2-3; 8 bases are a match to TRBD2. The length of the CDR3 is 18 residues. V dropped 5 bases and J dropped 2; count of bases not matched to a gene: 15. Per germline, CDR1 MDHEN and CDR2 SYDVKM. For the CDR3, the DNA is TGTGCCAGCAGTCTCCCCCTCGGGATAGCGGGATACACAGATACGCAGTATTTT. Its protein is CASSLPLGIAGYTDTQYF.

This clone was seen more than once but under ten times. The chain is built from TRBV25-1 and TRBJ1-1; possible D gene TRBD1, 5 bases. Between the trimmed V and J ends, which lost 2 bases and 2 bases, there was a span of 12 bases. Germline values: CDR1 MGHDK, CDR2 SYGVNS. The CDR3 length is 15 residues. The CDR3 reads CASSEPLQGNTEAFF. CDR3 DNA: TGTGCCAGCAGTGAACCGCTGCAGGGAAACACTGAAGCTTTCTTT.

Comment on this clone: At one boundary the junction diverges from the germline segment, which might be a read error. The genes are TRBV6-6 and TRBJ2-7, with D tentatively TRBD2 (5 bases). This CDR3 is built from 13 residues. The germline CDR1 and CDR2 sequences are MNHNY and SVGAGI (reference sequence). CDR3: CASTMRGPYEQHF. For the CDR3, the DNA is TGTGCCAGCACTATGAGAGGGCCCTACGAGCAGCACTTC.